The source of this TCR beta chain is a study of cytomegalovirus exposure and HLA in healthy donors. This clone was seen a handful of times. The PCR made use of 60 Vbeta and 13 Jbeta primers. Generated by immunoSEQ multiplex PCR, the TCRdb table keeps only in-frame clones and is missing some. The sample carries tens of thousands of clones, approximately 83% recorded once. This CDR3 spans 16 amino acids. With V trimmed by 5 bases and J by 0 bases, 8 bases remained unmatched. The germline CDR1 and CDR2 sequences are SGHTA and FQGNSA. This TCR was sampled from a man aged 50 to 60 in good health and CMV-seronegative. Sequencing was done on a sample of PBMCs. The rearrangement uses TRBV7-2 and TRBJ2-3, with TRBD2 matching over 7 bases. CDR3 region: CASSLLAGVSTDTQYF. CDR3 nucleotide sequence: TGTGCCAGCAGCCTTTTAGCGGGCGTTAGCACAGATACGCAGTATTTT. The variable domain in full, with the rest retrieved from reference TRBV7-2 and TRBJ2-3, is GAGVSQSPSNKVTEKGKDVELRCDPISGHTALYWYRQSLGQGLEFLIYFQGNSAPDKSGLPSDRFSAERTGGSVSTLTIQRTQQEDSAVYLCASSLLAGVSTDTQYFGPGTRLTVL.